This T cell receptor beta chain derives from a study of T cell changes during pregnancy in multiple sclerosis (dated by TCRdb to the late 2010s). For context, the study as a whole: The study examined how the T cell repertoire changed over the course of pregnancy in women with multiple sclerosis.

Receptor libraries were prepared by the immunoSEQ multiplex PCR assay. Entries here come from immuneACCESS through TCRdb and include only in-frame sequences with V and J called. Some clones fail to appear in such tables; in the studies checked, an unresolved V gene covers under half of the shortfall, and the cause of the remainder is unknown. This sample has tens of thousands of clones in its table, and roughly 89% of those were observed once. The ten largest account for about 6.3% of the sample. On this clone: Its antigen target is currently unknown. Base quality data are lacking; no much larger clone is found one base away.

Germline trimming amounts to 3 bases on V and 4 bases on J, with 6 as the count of junction bases outside the gene matches. CDR1 and CDR2, looked up from the germline V gene (reference sequence), are MNHEY and SMNVEV. Counted from cysteine to phenylalanine, this CDR3 has 15 amino acids. Only the CDR3 region is kept as DNA, spanning 45 bases read in frame from base 1. This receptor was taken from a female donor with multiple sclerosis, enrolled in a pregnancy study. This specimen consisted of CD8+ T cells from peripheral blood mononuclear cells, obtained in the second trimester of pregnancy. The chain employs TRBV27 and TRBJ2-7; the central 10 bases match TRBD1. The CDR3 amino acid sequence is: CASSLTGGSGYEQYF. The nucleotide sequence is TGTGCCAGCAGTTTGACAGGGGGCTCGGGGTACGAGCAGTACTTC.